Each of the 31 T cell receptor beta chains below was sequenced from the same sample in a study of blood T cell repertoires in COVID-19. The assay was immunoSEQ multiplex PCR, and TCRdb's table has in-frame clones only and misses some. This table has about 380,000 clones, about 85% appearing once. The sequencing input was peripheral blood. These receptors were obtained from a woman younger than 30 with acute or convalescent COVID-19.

The CDR3 region has the DNA TGTGCCAGCTCACAATTACCGACAGTGCCACCCCCCACTGAAGCTTTCTTT. It yields the protein CASSQLPTVPPPTEAFF. The chain couples TRBV18 to TRBJ1-1; D possibly corresponds to TRBD1 (5 bases). Germline V gene data show CDR1 as KGHSH and CDR2 as LQKENI. Trimming stripped 4 bases from V and 4 bases from J, with 22 bases between. The CDR3 extends over 17 amino acids.

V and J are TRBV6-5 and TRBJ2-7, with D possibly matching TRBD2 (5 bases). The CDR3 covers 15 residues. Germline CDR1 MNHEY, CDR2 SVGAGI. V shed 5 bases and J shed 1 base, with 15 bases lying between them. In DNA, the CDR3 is TGTGCCAGCAGTAACCGACTTGAGGGTTCCTACGAGCAGTACTTC. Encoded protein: CASSNRLEGSYEQYF.

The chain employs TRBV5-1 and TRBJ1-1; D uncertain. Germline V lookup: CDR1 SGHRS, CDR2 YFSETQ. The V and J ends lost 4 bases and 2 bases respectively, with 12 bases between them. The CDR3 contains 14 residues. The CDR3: CASSALEGNTEAFF. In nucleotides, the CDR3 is TGCGCCAGCAGCGCCCTGGAGGGCAACACTGAAGCTTTCTTT.

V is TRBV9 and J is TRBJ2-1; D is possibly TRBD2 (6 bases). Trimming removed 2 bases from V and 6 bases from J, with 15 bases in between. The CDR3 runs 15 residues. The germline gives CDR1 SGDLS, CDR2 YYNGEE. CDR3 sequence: CASSVSGTPFNEQFF. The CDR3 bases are TGTGCCAGCAGCGTGTCCGGGACTCCTTTCAATGAGCAGTTCTTC.

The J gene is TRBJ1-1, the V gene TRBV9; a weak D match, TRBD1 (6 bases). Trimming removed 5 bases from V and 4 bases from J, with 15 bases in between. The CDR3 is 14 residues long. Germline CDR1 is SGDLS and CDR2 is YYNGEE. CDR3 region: CASRAGGAGTEAFF. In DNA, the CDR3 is TGTGCCAGCAGGGCGGGGGGCGCGGGCACTGAAGCTTTCTTT. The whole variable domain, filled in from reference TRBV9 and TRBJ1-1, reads DSGVTQTPKHLITATGQRVTLRCSPRSGDLSVYWYQQSLDQGLQFLIQYYNGEERAKGNILERFSAQQFPDLHSELNLSSLELGDSALYFCASRAGGAGTEAFFGQGTRLTVV.

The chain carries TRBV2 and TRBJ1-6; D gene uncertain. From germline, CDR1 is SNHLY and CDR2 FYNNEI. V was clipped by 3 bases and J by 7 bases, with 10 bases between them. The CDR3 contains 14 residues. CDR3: CASSEVSENSPLHF. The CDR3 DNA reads TGTGCCAGCAGTGAGGTTTCAGAAAATTCACCCCTCCACTTT.

CDR3 in DNA: TGTGCCAGCAGTCTCGGGACAGGGTGGAAGGAGCTGTTTTTT. Protein product: CASSLGTGWKELFF. The rearrangement uses TRBV28 and TRBJ2-2; TRBD1 matches 9 bases. The CDR3 is made up of 14 amino acids. From germline, CDR1 is MDHEN and CDR2 SYDVKM. V lost 5 bases and J lost 10; bases outside the gene matches: 8.

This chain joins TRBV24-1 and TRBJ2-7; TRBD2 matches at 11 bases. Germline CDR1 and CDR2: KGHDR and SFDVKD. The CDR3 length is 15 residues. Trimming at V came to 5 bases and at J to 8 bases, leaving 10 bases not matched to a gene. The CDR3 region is CATSGASGRTVQQYF. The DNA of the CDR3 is TGTGCCACCAGTGGGGCTAGCGGGAGGACAGTCCAGCAGTACTTC.

CDR3 DNA: TGTGCTAGTGGTCGCCTCGACTTCGAGGAGGAAAAACTGTTTTTT. This encodes CASGRLDFEEEKLFF. The V and J genes are TRBV12-5 and TRBJ1-4; D is unresolved. The CDR3 is made up of 15 amino acids. V lost 5 bases and J 8 bases, leaving 18 bases between the germline ends. Germline values: CDR1 LGHNT, CDR2 FRNRAP.

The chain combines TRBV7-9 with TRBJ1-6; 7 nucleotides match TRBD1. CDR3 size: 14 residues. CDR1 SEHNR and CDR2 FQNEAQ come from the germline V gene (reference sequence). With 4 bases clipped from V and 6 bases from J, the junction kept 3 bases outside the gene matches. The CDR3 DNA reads TGTGCCAGCAGCTCGGGACAGCTTAATTCACCCCTCCACTTT. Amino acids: CASSSGQLNSPLHF.

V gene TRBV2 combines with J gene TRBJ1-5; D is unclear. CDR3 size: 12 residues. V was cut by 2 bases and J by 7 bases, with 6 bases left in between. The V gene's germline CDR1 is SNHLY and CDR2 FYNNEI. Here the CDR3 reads CASSELRQPQHF. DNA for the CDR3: TGTGCCAGCAGTGAACTGAGGCAGCCCCAGCATTTT.

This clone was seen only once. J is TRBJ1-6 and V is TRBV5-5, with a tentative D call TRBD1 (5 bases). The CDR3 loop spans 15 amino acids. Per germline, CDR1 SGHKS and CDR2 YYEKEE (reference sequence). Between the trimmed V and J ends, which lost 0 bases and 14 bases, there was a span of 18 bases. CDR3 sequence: CASSLAQGASRTLHF. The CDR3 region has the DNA TGTGCCAGCAGCTTGGCCCAAGGGGCGTCCCGAACCCTCCACTTT. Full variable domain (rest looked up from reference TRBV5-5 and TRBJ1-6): DAGVTQSPTHLIKTRGQQVTLRCSPISGHKSVSWYQQVLGQGPQFIFQYYEKEERGRGNFPDRFSARQFPNYSSELNVNALLLGDSALYLCASSLAQGASRTLHFGNGTRLTVT.

The CDR3 bases are TGTGCCAGCAGTCCTAGCGGGAGGGCCCGAACAGATACGCAGTATTTT. Encoded protein: CASSPSGRARTDTQYF. The chain combines TRBV28 with TRBJ2-3; TRBD2 matches at 12 bases. The CDR3 runs 16 residues. Germline V gene lookup returns CDR1 MDHEN and CDR2 SYDVKM. Trimming took 5 bases from V and 3 from J; bases not matched to a gene: 6.

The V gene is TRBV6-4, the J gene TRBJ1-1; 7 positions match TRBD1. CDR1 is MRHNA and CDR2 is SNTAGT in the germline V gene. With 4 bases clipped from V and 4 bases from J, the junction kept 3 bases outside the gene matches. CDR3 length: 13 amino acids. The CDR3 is CASSATGVTEAFF. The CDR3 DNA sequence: TGTGCCAGCAGTGCCACAGGGGTCACTGAAGCTTTCTTT.

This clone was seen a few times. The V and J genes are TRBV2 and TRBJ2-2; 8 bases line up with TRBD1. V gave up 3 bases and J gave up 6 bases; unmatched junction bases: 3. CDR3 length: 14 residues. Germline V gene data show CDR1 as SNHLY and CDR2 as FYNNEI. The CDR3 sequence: CASSETGVAGELFF. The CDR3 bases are TGTGCCAGCAGTGAGACAGGGGTTGCCGGGGAGCTGTTTTTT.

The CDR3 here is CASRRRGTTGGSRYEQYF. The CDR3 DNA sequence: TGTGCCAGCAGACGGAGGGGAACGACAGGGGGCTCGCGCTACGAGCAGTACTTC. The rearrangement joins TRBV28 to TRBJ2-7, with 10 bases aligning to TRBD1. CDR1 MDHEN and CDR2 SYDVKM come from the germline V gene. This CDR3 is built from 18 residues. Trimming at V came to 6 bases and at J to 3 bases, leaving 17 bases not matched to a gene. Full variable domain (missing parts from reference TRBV28 and TRBJ2-7): DVKVTQSSRYLVKRTGEKVFLECVQDMDHENMFWYRQDPGLGLRLIYFSYDVKMKEKGDIPEGYSVSREKKERFSLILESASTNQTSMYLCASRRRGTTGGSRYEQYFGPGTRLTVT.

The CDR3, as DNA: TGTGCCAGCTCAGTGGAGGGGGGGCTGGCGGGAGTCCCCTACGAGCAGTACTTC. It is translated as CASSVEGGLAGVPYEQYF. This chain joins TRBV18 and TRBJ2-7; the D gene is possibly TRBD2 (7 bases). Germline V gene data show CDR1 as KGHSH and CDR2 as LQKENI. This CDR3 comprises 18 residues. Trimming left V 5 bases short and J 2 bases short, with 25 bases between.

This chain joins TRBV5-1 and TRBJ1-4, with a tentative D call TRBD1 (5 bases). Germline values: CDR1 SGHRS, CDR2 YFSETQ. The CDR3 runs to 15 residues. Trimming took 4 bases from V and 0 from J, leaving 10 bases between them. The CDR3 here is CASSGGDATNEKLFF. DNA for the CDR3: TGCGCCAGCAGCGGGGGGGACGCAACTAATGAAAAACTGTTTTTT.

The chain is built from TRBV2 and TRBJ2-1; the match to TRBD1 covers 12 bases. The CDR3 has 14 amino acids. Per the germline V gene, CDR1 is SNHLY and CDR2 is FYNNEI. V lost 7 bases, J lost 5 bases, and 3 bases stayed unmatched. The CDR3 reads CASTRDRGHNEQFF. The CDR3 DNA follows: TGTGCCAGCACTCGGGACAGGGGGCACAATGAGCAGTTCTTC.

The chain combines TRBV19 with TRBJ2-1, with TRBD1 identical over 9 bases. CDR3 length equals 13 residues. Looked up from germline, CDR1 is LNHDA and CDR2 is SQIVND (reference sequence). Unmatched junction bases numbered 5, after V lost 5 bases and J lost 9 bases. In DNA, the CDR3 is TGTGCCAGTAGTCCGGGACAGGGTGGTGAGCAGTTCTTC. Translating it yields CASSPGQGGEQFF. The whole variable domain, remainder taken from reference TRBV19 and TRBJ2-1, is DGGITQSPKYLFRKEGQNVTLSCEQNLNHDAMYWYRQDPGQGLRLIYYSQIVNDFQKGDIAEGYSVSREKKESFPLTVTSAQKNPTAFYLCASSPGQGGEQFFGPGTRLTVL.

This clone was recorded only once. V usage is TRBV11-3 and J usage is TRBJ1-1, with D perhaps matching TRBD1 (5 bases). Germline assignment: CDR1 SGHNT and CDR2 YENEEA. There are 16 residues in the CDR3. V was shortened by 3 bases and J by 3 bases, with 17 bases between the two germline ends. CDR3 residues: CASSFQGGEAYTEAFF. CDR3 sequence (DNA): TGTGCCAGCAGCTTCCAGGGTGGGGAGGCTTACACTGAAGCTTTCTTT.

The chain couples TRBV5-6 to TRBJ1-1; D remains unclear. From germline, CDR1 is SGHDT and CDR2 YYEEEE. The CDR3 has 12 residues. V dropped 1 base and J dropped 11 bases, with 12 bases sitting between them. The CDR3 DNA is TGTGCCAGCAGCTTGTTCGCCGCGGTGGCTTTCTTT. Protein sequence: CASSLFAAVAFF.

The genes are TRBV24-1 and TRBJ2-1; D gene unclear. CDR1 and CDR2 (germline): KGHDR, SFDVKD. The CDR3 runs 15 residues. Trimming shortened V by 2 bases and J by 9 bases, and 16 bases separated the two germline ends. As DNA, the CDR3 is TGTGCCACCAGTGATTCGCCGCCGTACGAGGTTGAGCAGTTCTTC. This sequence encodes CATSDSPPYEVEQFF.

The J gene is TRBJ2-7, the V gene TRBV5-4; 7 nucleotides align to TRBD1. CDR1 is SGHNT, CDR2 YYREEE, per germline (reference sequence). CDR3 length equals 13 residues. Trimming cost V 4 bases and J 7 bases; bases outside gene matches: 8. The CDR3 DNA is TGTGCCAGCAGCCGTGACAGGGTCGGAGAGCAGTACTTC. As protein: CASSRDRVGEQYF. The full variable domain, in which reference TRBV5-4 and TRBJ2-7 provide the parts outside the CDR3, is ETGVTQSPTHLIKTRGQQVTLRCSSQSGHNTVSWYQQALGQGPQFIFQYYREEENGRGNFPPRFSGLQFPNYSSELNVNALELDDSALYLCASSRDRVGEQYFGPGTRLTVT.

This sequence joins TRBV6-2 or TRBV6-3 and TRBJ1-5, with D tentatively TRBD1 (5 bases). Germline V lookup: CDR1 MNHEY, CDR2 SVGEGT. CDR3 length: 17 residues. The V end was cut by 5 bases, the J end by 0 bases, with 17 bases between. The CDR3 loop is CASSLIDDSYSNQPQHF. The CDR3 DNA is TGTGCCAGCAGTCTGATCGACGACAGTTATAGCAATCAGCCCCAGCATTTT.

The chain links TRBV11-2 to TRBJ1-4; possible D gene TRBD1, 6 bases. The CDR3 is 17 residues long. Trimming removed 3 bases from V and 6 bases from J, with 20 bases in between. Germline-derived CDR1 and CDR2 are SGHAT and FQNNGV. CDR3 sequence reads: CASSLNREGRTHEKLFF. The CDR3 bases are TGTGCCAGCAGCTTGAACAGGGAGGGAAGGACCCATGAAAAACTGTTTTTT.

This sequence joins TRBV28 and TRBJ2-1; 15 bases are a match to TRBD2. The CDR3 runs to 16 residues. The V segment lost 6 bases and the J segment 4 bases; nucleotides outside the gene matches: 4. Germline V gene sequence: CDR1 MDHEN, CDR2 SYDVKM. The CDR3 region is CASSPGTSGGYNEQFF. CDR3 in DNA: TGTGCCAGCAGCCCCGGGACTAGCGGGGGGTACAATGAGCAGTTCTTC.

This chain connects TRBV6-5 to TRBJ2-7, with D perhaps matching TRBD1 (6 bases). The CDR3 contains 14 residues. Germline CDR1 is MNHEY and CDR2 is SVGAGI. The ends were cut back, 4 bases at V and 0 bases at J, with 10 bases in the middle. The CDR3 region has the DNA TGTGCCAGCAGTTTCAACAGGGACTCCTACGAGCAGTACTTC. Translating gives CASSFNRDSYEQYF.

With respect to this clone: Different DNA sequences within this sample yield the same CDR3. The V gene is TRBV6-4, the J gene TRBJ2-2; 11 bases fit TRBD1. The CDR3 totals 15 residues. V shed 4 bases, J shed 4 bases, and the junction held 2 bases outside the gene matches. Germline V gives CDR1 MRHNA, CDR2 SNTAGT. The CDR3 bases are TGTGCCAGCAGTGCCGGGACAGGGGGCACCGGGGAGCTGTTTTTT. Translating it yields CASSAGTGGTGELFF.

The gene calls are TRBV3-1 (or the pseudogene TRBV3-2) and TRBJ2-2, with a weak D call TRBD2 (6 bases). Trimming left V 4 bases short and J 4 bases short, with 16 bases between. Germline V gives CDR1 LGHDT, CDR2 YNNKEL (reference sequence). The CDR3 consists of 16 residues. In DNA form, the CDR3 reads TGTGCCAGCAGCCCAATAACGGGGGTTAGCACCGGGGAGCTGTTTTTT. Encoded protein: CASSPITGVSTGELFF.

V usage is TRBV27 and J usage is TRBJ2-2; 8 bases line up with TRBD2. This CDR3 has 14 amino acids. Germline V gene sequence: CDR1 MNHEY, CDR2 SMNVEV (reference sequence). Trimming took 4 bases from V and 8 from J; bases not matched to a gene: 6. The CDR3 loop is CASSSRGGEGELFF. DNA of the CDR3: TGTGCCAGCAGTTCCCGGGGGGGGGAAGGGGAGCTGTTTTTT.